This TCR beta chain is from a study of metastatic and nonmetastatic thyroid tumors (dated by TCRdb to 2020 to 2022). Broadly, across the study: For patients with malignant and with benign thyroid disease, the researchers compared repertoires between peripheral blood samples and tumor or nodule tissue samples. Points the paper makes about the study in general: TCR beta diversity was reported as significantly higher in malignant tumors than in benign nodules, in both blood and tumor samples.

None of the patients had been given any treatment before thyroid surgery. Using T-cell receptor beta sequencing, the researchers looked back retrospectively at clinical samples from patients, gathered between about 2011 and 2019. To prepare the library, PCR was applied. The instrument given in TCRdb is Illumina HiSeq 4000. High-throughput sequencing was used to profile the CDR3 region of the TCR beta-chain in every patient. The original methods were these. Drawing on CDR3 differences between clinicopathological groups, the researchers built a classifier meant to tell apart patients with distant-metastatic papillary thyroid cancer. The Shannon index was used to measure repertoire diversity, and the Morisita-Horn index was used to measure how similar tumor and blood repertoires were. TCRdb reprocessing: public reads trimmed at Q25 with fastp, clones called with MiXCR, in-frame beta chains kept. None of the V and J calls come from the authors' own analysis; TCRdb made them. Present in this sample are about 93,000 clones, roughly 13% of which were seen just once. The ten largest clones add up to roughly 12% of the sample.

This clone was observed a few times. The specificity of this receptor is unknown. Compared with germline, one end of the junction differs, possibly owing to a read error. The germline V gene gives CDR1 as MDHEN and CDR2 as SYDVKM. The CDR3 runs 12 residues from the cysteine to the phenylalanine. CDR3 DNA only is kept here, 36 bases in frame from base 1. The rearranged chain carries TRBV28 and TRBJ2-1; the D gene remains uncertain. This clonotype was obtained from a female donor with papillary thyroid cancer or a benign thyroid nodule (not recorded which). Some clones in this sample may be carry-over from other donors' samples. Material for sequencing was blood. The nucleotides read TGTGTCGGCAGTTTCAGGAGCAATGGGCAGTTCTTC. Translated, it gives CVGSFRSNGQFF.